These 15 T cell receptor beta chains were sequenced from one sample in a study of blood T cell repertoires in COVID-19. Profiled with immunoSEQ multiplex PCR; TCRdb holds only in-frame clones, not every one. The table has about 130,000 clones, approximately 84% seen once. Sequences were obtained from peripheral blood. These receptors originate from a human donor in a cohort sampled during active COVID-19.

This clone appeared a few times. The gene calls are TRBV6-1 and TRBJ1-5; TRBD1 is a possible D gene (6 bases). This CDR3 has 15 residues. Trimming took off 3 bases at V and 5 bases at J, with 14 bases between the two ends. From germline, CDR1 is MNHNS and CDR2 SASEGT. CDR3 nucleotide sequence: TGTGCCAGCAGTGACCTTAGACAGGCCCATCAGCCCCAGCATTTT. Protein product: CASSDLRQAHQPQHF.

The J gene is TRBJ1-2, the V gene TRBV19; TRBD1 is a possible D gene (5 bases). The CDR3 loop spans 13 amino acids. The germline CDR1 and CDR2 sequences are LNHDA and SQIVND (reference sequence). The ends were cut back, 2 bases at V and 3 bases at J, with 7 bases in the middle. The CDR3 sequence is CASSISQDYGYTF. The CDR3 nucleotides are TGTGCCAGTAGTATATCACAGGACTATGGCTACACCTTC.

This clone has more than one count but fewer than ten. The chain joins TRBV5-1 to TRBJ2-2; D is ambiguous. V dropped 6 bases and J dropped 3 bases, with 9 bases sitting between them. Germline-derived CDR1 and CDR2 are SGHRS and YFSETQ. The CDR3 has 13 residues. The CDR3 nucleotides are TGCGCCAGCACCCCGTCCCACACCGGGGAGCTGTTTTTT. This sequence encodes CASTPSHTGELFF. Combining the CDR3 with reference TRBV5-1 and TRBJ2-2 gives the whole variable domain KAGVTQTPRYLIKTRGQQVTLSCSPISGHRSVSWYQQTPGQGLQFLFEYFSETQRNKGNFPGRFSGRQFSNSRSEMNVSTLELGDSALYLCASTPSHTGELFFGEGSRLTVL.

The rearrangement links TRBV10-1 to TRBJ2-2, with a weak D call TRBD1 (6 bases). CDR3 length: 14 amino acids. Germline V lookup: CDR1 WNHNN, CDR2 SYGVQD (reference sequence). V lost 10 bases and J lost 1, with 13 bases in between. The CDR3 sequence is CATQPGQNTGELFF. DNA of the CDR3: TGCGCCACCCAGCCGGGACAGAACACCGGGGAGCTGTTTTTT.

The rearrangement links TRBV7-6 to TRBJ2-3; perhaps TRBD1 as D (5 bases). The V end was cut by 3 bases, the J end by 8 bases, with 15 bases between. From germline, CDR1 is SGHVS and CDR2 FNYEAQ. The CDR3 loop spans 14 amino acids. As DNA, the CDR3 is TGTGCCAGCAGCTTGAAGGAATATGGGGCTACGCAGTATTTT. This sequence encodes CASSLKEYGATQYF.

V usage is TRBV19 and J usage is TRBJ2-5, with D perhaps matching TRBD2 (7 bases). The CDR3 is made up of 13 amino acids. Deletions cut 5 bases from V and 6 bases from J, with 13 bases between. Germline lookup yields CDR1 LNHDA and CDR2 SQIVND (reference sequence). The CDR3 nucleotides read TGTGCCAGTAGTCACAGGGAGGGCAAGACCCAGTACTTC. Protein: CASSHREGKTQYF.

The chain is built from TRBV29-1 and TRBJ1-1, with 7 bases lining up with TRBD1. V was clipped by 2 bases and J by 0 bases; unmatched bases: 3. This CDR3 is built from 14 residues. CDR1 is SQVTM, CDR2 ANQGSEA, per germline. The CDR3 nucleotides are TGCAGCGTTGAACCGACAGGGTTGAACACTGAAGCTTTCTTT. Protein product: CSVEPTGLNTEAFF.

The gene calls are TRBV19 and TRBJ2-5; 7 bases agree with TRBD1. The ends lost 5 bases at V and 2 bases at J; junction bases unmatched: 8. The germline gives CDR1 LNHDA, CDR2 SQIVND (reference sequence). The CDR3 is made up of 15 amino acids. DNA of the CDR3: TGTGCCAGTAGTTGGGGTGGGACAGCACAAGAGACCCAGTACTTC. Protein: CASSWGGTAQETQYF. The whole variable domain, filled in from reference TRBV19 and TRBJ2-5, reads DGGITQSPKYLFRKEGQNVTLSCEQNLNHDAMYWYRQDPGQGLRLIYYSQIVNDFQKGDIAEGYSVSREKKESFPLTVTSAQKNPTAFYLCASSWGGTAQETQYFGPGTRLLVL.

The chain is built from TRBV9 and TRBJ2-4; D is perhaps TRBD2 (5 bases). Germline lookup yields CDR1 SGDLS and CDR2 YYNGEE. The V end lost 0 bases, the J end lost 12 bases, and 22 bases lay between the germline ends. The CDR3 sequence is 16 residues long. CDR3 DNA: TGTGCCAGCAGCGTAGACCCTATGAGCGAGGGATCCACTCAGTACTTC. It encodes CASSVDPMSEGSTQYF. The complete variable domain, with remaining parts taken from reference TRBV9 and TRBJ2-4, reads DSGVTQTPKHLITATGQRVTLRCSPRSGDLSVYWYQQSLDQGLQFLIQYYNGEERAKGNILERFSAQQFPDLHSELNLSSLELGDSALYFCASSVDPMSEGSTQYFGAGTRLSVL.

There are a few counts of this clone. The rearrangement joins TRBV27 to TRBJ2-7, with TRBD1 identical over 9 bases. CDR1 MNHEY and CDR2 SMNVEV come from the germline V gene (reference sequence). Trimming cost V 4 bases and J 4 bases; bases outside gene matches: 2. The CDR3 sequence is 13 residues long. This CDR3 is CASSWTGEYEQYF. CDR3 in DNA: TGTGCCAGCAGTTGGACAGGGGAATACGAGCAGTACTTC.

This chain links TRBV12-3 or TRBV12-4 with TRBJ1-6; no clear D gene. Trimming pared 5 bases from V and 7 bases from J, leaving 6 bases between. CDR3 length equals 12 residues. CDR3 residues: CASSLRNSPLHF. DNA for the CDR3: TGTGCCAGCAGTCTAAGAAATTCACCCCTCCACTTT.

The rearrangement joins TRBV27 to TRBJ1-6, with 10 bases that match TRBD1. CDR3 length equals 15 residues. Germline V gene data show CDR1 as MNHEY and CDR2 as SMNVEV (reference sequence). With V trimmed by 5 bases and J by 8 bases, 6 bases remained unmatched. This CDR3 is CASSGGTGVYSPLHF. CDR3 nucleotides: TGTGCCAGCAGTGGAGGGACAGGGGTTTATTCACCCCTCCACTTT.

The rearrangement uses TRBV4-1 and TRBJ1-2; no clear D. Between the trimmed V and J ends, which lost 4 bases and 6 bases, there was a span of 15 bases. Germline assignment: CDR1 MGHRA and CDR2 YSYEKL. This CDR3 region has 14 residues. In nucleotides, the CDR3 is TGCGCCAGCAGCCCCGGCCTAAGTGAGGATGGCTACACCTTC. It yields the protein CASSPGLSEDGYTF.

The chain recombines TRBV4-1 with TRBJ1-2, with no clear D. Trimming removed 2 bases from V and 0 bases from J, with 13 bases in between. Germline CDR1 is MGHRA and CDR2 is YSYEKL. CDR3 size: 16 residues. The CDR3 coding sequence is TGCGCCAGCAGCCAACTTCGTCTGGGCTCTAACTATGGCTACACCTTC. Protein product: CASSQLRLGSNYGYTF.

V and J are TRBV4-1 and TRBJ1-2; possibly TRBD1 for D (6 bases). Trimming took off 5 bases at V and 4 bases at J, with 14 bases between the two ends. Germline-derived CDR1 and CDR2 are MGHRA and YSYEKL. This CDR3 is 14 amino acids long. CDR3 DNA sequence: TGCGCCAGCAGCGCACAGGGTTCGTCCTATGGCTACACCTTC. This sequence encodes CASSAQGSSYGYTF.